Included here is one T cell receptor (beta chain) sequence, with context. This sample was taken from a study of blood T cell repertoires in COVID-19. Across the study: Acute and convalescent COVID-19 samples came from the United States, Italy and Spain. Sample material is recorded as cDNA or gDNA derived from T cells, B-cell-depleted T cells, or PBMCs.

Generated by immunoSEQ multiplex PCR, the TCRdb table keeps only in-frame clones and is missing some. The sample lists over 200,000 clones; about 90% were seen once. Followed over time, Seattle patients had been enrolled while infection was active. The TCR was taken from a young man with COVID-19, enrolled during active disease. Source material: peripheral blood.

The CDR3 loop is CASSYWNRDGYTF. CDR3 in DNA: TGTGCCAGCAGTTACTGGAACAGGGATGGCTACACCTTC. The rearrangement links TRBV6-5 to TRBJ1-2; tentatively, D is TRBD1 (6 bases). Trimming shortened V by 1 base and J by 6 bases, and 9 bases separated the two germline ends. There are 13 residues in the CDR3. Germline loops: CDR1 MNHEY, CDR2 SVGAGI.